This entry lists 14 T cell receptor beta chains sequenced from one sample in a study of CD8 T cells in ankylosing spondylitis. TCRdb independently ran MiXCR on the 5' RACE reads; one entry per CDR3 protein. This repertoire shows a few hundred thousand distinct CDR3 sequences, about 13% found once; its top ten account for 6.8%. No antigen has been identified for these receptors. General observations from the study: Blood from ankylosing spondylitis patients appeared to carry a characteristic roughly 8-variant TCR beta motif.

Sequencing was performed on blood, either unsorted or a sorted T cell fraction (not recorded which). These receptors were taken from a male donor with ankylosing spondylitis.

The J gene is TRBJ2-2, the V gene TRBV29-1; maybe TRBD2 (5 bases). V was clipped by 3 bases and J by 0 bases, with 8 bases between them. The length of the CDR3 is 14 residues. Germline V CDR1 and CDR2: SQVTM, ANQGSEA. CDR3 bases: TGCAGCGTTGATGAGGGAGCGAACACCGGGGAGCTGTTTTTT. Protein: CSVDEGANTGELFF.

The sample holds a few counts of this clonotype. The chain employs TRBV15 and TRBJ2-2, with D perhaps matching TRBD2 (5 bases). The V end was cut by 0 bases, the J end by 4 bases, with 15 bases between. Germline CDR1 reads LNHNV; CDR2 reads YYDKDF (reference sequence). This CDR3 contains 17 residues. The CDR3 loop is CATSRDVGTRGTGELFF. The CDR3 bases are TGTGCCACCAGCAGAGATGTAGGAACACGGGGCACCGGGGAGCTGTTTTTT.

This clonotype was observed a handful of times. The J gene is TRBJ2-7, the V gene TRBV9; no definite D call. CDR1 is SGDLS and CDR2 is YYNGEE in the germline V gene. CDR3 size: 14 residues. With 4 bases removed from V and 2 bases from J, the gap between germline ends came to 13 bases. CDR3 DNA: TGTGCCAGCAGCCCAGGTCGTTTAACCTACGAGCAGTACTTC. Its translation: CASSPGRLTYEQYF.

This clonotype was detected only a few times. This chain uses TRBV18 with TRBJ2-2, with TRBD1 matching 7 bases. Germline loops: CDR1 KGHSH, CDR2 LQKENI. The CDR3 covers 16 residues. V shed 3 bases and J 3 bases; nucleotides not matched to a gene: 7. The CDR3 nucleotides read TGTGCCAGCTCACCTCTACCGGGACAGTACACCGGGGAGCTGTTTTTT. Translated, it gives CASSPLPGQYTGELFF.

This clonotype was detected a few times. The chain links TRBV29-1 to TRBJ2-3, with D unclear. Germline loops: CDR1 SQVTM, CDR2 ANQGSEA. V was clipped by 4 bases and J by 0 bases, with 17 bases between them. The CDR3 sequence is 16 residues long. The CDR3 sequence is CSVVDRAYLSTDTQYF. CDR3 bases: TGCAGCGTTGTTGATCGGGCATACCTGAGCACAGATACGCAGTATTTT.

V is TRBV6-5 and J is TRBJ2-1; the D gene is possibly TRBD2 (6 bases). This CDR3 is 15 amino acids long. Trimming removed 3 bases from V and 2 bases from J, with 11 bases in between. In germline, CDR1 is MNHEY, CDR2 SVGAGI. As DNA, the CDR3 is TGTGCCAGCAGTTATGGCGGGGATCCCTACAATGAGCAGTTCTTC. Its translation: CASSYGGDPYNEQFF.

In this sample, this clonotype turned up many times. CDR3 sequence: CASSLPPGVEQFF. The CDR3 DNA follows: TGTGCCAGCAGCTTGCCCCCAGGGGTTGAGCAGTTCTTC. The V and J genes are TRBV7-9 and TRBJ2-1; possibly TRBD1 for D (6 bases). From germline, CDR1 is SEHNR and CDR2 FQNEAQ (reference sequence). CDR3 length: 13 amino acids. V lost 3 bases, J lost 9 bases, and 12 bases lay in between.

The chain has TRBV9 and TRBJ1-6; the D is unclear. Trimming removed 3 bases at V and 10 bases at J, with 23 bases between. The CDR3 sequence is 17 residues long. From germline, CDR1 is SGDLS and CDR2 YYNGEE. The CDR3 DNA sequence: TGTGCCAGCAGCGACTTCCCAGGAGGGCCAAAAAAGTCACCCCTCCACTTT. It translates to CASSDFPGGPKKSPLHF.

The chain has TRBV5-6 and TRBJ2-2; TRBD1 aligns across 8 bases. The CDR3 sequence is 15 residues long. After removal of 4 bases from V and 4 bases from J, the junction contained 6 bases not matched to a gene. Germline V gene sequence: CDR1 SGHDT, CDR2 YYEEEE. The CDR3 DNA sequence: TGTGCCAGCAGCCTAGACAGGGGCTTCACCGGGGAGCTGTTTTTT. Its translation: CASSLDRGFTGELFF. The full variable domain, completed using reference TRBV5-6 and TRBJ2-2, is DAGVTQSPTHLIKTRGQQVTLRCSPKSGHDTVSWYQQALGQGPQFIFQYYEEEERQRGNFPDRFSGHQFPNYSSELNVNALLLGDSALYLCASSLDRGFTGELFFGEGSRLTVL.

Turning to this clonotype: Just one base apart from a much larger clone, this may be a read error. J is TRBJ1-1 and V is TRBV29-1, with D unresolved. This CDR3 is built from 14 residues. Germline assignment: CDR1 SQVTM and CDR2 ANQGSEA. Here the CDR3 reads CRVDSTAANTEAFF. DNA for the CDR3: TGCAGAGTTGATAGTACGGCAGCCAACACTGAAGCTTTCTTT.

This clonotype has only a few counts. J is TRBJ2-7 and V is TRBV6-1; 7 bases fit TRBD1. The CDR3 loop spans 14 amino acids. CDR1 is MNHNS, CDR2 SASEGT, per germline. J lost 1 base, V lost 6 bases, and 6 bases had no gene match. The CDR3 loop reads CASRWDSGSYEQYV. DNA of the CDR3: TGTGCCAGCAGATGGGACAGTGGATCCTACGAGCAGTACGTC.

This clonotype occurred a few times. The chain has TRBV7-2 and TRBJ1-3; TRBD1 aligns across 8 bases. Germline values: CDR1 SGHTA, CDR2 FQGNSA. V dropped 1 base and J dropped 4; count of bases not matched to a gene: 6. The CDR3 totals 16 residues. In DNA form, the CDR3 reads TGTGCCAGCAGCTTAGAGCCAGGGGGCGCGGGAAACACCATATATTTT. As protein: CASSLEPGGAGNTIYF.

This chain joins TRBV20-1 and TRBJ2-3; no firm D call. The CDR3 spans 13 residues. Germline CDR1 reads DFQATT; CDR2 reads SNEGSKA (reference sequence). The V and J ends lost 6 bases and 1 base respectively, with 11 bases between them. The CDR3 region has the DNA TGCAGTGCCAAGCAACCAGGCACAGATACGCAGTATTTT. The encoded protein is CSAKQPGTDTQYF.

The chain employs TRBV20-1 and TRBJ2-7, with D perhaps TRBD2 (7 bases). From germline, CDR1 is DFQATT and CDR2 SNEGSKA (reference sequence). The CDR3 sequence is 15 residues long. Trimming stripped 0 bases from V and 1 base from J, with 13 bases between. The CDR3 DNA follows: TGCAGTGCTAGAGATCGGGGGGCACCTTCCTACGAGCAGTACTTC. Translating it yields CSARDRGAPSYEQYF.